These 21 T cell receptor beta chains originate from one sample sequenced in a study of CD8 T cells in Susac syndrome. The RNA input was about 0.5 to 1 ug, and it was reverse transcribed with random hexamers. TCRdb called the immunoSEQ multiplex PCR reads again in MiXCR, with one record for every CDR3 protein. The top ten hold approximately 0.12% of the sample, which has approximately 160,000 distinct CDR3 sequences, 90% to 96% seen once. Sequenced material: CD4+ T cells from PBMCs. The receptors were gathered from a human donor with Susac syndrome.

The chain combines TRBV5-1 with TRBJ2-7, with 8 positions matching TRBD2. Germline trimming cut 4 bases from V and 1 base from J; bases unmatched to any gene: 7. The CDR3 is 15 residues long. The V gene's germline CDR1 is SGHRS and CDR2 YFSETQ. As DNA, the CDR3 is TGCGCCAGCAGCATATCAACTAGCGGATCCTACGAGCAGTACTTC. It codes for CASSISTSGSYEQYF.

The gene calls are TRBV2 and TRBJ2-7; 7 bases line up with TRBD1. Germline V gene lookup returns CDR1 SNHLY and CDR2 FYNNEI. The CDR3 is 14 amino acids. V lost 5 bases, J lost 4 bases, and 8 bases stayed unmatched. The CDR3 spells CASSRTGTDYEQYF. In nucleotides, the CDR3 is TGTGCCAGCAGTCGTACCGGGACAGATTACGAGCAGTACTTC.

The CDR3 loop reads CASSFGSGRKPVGYTF. The CDR3 DNA follows: TGTGCCAGCAGTTTTGGGTCGGGACGGAAGCCAGTTGGCTACACCTTC. The chain joins TRBV12-3 or TRBV12-4 to TRBJ1-2, with a weak D call TRBD1 (5 bases). Trimming took off 3 bases at V and 7 bases at J, with 21 bases between the two ends. The CDR3 runs 16 residues.

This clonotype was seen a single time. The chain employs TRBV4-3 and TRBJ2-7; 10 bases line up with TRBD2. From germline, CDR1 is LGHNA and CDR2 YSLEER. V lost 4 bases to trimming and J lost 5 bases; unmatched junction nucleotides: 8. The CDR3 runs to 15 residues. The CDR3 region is CASSLQSGRGNEQYF. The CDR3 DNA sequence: TGCGCCAGCAGCCTTCAAAGCGGGAGGGGCAACGAGCAGTACTTC.

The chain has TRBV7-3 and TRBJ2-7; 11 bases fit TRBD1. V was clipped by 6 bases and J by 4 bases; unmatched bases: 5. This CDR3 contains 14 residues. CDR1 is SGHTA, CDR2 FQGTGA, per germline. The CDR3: CASSPGTGGYEQYF. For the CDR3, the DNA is TGTGCCAGCAGTCCCGGGACAGGGGGATACGAGCAGTACTTC.

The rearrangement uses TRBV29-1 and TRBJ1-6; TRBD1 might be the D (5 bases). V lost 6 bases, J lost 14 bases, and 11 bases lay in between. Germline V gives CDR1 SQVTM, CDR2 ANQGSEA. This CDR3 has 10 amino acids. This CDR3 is CSVTGGTLHF. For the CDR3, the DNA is TGCAGCGTCACTGGGGGGACCCTCCACTTT.

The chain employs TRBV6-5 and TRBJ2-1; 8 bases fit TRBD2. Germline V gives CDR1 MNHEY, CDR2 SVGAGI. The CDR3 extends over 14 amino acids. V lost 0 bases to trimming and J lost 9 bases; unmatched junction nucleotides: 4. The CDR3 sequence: CASSYSPTSAEQFF. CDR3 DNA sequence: TGTGCCAGCAGTTACTCGCCGACTAGCGCTGAGCAGTTCTTC.

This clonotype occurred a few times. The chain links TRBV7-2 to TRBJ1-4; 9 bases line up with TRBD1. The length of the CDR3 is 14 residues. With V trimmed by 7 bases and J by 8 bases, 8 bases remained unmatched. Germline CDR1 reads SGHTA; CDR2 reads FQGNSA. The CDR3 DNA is TGTGCCAGCACCCAACAGGGGGCCGAAGAAAAACTGTTTTTT. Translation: CASTQQGAEEKLFF.

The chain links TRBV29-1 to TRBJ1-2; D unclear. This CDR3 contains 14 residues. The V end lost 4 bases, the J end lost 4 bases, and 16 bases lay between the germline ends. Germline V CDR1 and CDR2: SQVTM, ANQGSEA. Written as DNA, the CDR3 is TGCAGCGTTGGGGAAATATCCGAGGGCTATGGCTACACCTTC. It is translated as CSVGEISEGYGYTF.

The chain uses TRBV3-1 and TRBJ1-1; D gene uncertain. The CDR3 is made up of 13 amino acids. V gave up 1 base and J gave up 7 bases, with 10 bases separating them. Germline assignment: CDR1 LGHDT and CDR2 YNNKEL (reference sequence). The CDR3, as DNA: TGTGCCAGCAGCCAAGGGGCTAGAGGTGAAGCTTTCTTT. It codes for CASSQGARGEAFF.

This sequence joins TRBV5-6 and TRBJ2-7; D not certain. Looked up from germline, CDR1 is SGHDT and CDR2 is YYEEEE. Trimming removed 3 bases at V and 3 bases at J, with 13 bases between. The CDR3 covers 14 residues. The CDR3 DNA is TGTGCCAGCAGCTCCACGGACGGATACTACGAGCAGTACGTC. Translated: CASSSTDGYYEQYV.

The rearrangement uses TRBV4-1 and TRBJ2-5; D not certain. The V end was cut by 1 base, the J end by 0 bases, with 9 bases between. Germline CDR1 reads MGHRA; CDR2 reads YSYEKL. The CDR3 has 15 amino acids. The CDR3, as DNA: TGCGCCAGCAGCCAAGTTGGCGGAAACCAAGAGACCCAGTACTTC. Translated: CASSQVGGNQETQYF.

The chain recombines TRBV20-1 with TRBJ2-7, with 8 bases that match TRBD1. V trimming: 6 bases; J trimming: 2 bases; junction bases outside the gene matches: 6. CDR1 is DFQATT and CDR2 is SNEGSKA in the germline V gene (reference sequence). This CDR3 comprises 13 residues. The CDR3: CSASHRGAYEQYF. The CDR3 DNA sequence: TGCAGTGCAAGCCACAGGGGGGCCTACGAGCAGTACTTC.

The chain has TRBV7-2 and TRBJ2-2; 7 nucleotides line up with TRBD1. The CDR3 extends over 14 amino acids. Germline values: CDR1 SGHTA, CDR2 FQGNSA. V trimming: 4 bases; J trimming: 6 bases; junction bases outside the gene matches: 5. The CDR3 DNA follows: TGTGCCAGCAGCTCCAACAGGGGATCCGGGGAGCTGTTTTTT. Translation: CASSSNRGSGELFF.

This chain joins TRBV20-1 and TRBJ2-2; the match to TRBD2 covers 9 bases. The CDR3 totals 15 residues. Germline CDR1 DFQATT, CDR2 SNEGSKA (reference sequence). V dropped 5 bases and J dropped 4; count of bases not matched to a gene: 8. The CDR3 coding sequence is TGCAGTGCTGCCGGACTAGCGAGACGCACCGGGGAGCTGTTTTTT. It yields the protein CSAAGLARRTGELFF.

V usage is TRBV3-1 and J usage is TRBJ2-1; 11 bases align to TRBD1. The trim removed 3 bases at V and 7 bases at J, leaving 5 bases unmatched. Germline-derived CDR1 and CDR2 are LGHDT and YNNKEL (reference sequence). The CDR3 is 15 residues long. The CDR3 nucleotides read TGTGCCAGCAGCCAGGCGGACAGGGGGCTGAATGAGCAGTTCTTC. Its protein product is CASSQADRGLNEQFF.

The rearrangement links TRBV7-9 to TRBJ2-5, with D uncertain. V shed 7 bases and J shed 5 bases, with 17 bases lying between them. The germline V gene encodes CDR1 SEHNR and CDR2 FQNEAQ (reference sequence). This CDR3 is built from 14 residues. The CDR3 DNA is TGTGCCAGCACCCCCCTTTTGGTCAGGGAGACCCAGTACTTC. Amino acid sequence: CASTPLLVRETQYF.

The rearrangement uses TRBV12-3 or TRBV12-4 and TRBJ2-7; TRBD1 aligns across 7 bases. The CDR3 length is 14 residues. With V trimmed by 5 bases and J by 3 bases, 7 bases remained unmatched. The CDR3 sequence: CASSTTTGVYEQYF. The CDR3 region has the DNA TGTGCCAGCAGTACTACTACAGGGGTCTACGAGCAGTACTTC.

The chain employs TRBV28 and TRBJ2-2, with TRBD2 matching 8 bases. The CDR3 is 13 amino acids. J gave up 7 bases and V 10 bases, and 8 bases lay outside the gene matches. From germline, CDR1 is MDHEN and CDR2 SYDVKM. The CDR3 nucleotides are TGTGCCATTGGGCGGGAGGCGGACGGGGAGCTGTTTTTT. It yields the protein CAIGREADGELFF.

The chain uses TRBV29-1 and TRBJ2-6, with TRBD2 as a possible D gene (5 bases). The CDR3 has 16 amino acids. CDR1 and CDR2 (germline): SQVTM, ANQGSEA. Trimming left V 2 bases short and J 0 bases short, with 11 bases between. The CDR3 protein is CSVETTGISGANVLTF. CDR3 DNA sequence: TGCAGCGTTGAAACGACGGGGATCTCTGGGGCCAACGTCCTGACTTTC.

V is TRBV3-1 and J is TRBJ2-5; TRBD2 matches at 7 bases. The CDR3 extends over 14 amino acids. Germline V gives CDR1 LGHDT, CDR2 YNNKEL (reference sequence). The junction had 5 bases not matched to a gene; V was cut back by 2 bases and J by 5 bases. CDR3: CASSQRAGEETQYF. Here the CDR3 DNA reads TGTGCCAGCAGCCAACGGGCGGGGGAGGAGACCCAGTACTTC.